What follows are 32 T cell receptor beta chains derived from one specimen sequenced in a study of shared clonotypes between healthy human individuals. This table comes from immunoSEQ multiplex PCR, and its TCRdb copy is limited to in-frame clones, with some not included. The data show over a million clones, with approximately 97% seen just once and roughly 1.1% held by the top ten. The sample taken for sequencing was naive CD4+ T cells sorted from blood. As for subset: CD45RA+ positively selected. These receptors were obtained from a man aged 25-45 years in good health.

The J gene is TRBJ2-7, the V gene TRBV28; 8 bases line up with TRBD1. Germline loops: CDR1 MDHEN, CDR2 SYDVKM. The CDR3 covers 13 residues. Trimming at V came to 5 bases and at J to 4 bases, leaving 4 bases not matched to a gene. The CDR3 region has the DNA TGTGCCAGCAGTAACAGGGGGAGGTACGAGCAGTACTTC. Translation gives CASSNRGRYEQYF.

The chain links TRBV7-2 to TRBJ1-2; TRBD1 might be the D (6 bases). The CDR3 runs to 14 residues. The V end lost 8 bases, the J end lost 0 bases, and 13 bases lay between the germline ends. Germline lookup yields CDR1 SGHTA and CDR2 FQGNSA. CDR3 sequence: CASSRDISNYGYTF. CDR3 in DNA: TGTGCCAGCTCCAGGGACATTTCTAACTATGGCTACACCTTC.

The V and J genes are TRBV10-3 and TRBJ1-2; no firm D call. The CDR3 consists of 15 residues. The germline V gene encodes CDR1 ENHRY and CDR2 SYGVKD. Deletions cut 0 bases from V and 0 bases from J, with 8 bases between. CDR3 DNA: TGTGCCATCAGTGAGTCGAGACCTGCTAACTATGGCTACACCTTC. Amino acid sequence: CAISESRPANYGYTF.

In the case of this clone: Additional DNA sequences in this sample encode the identical CDR3. The chain employs TRBV7-2 and TRBJ2-7; 9 nucleotides line up with TRBD2. The germline CDR1 and CDR2 sequences are SGHTA and FQGNSA. The V and J ends lost 1 base and 2 bases, in that order; junction bases with no gene match: 3. This CDR3 spans 15 amino acids. CDR3 loop: CASSLGLAGTYEQYF. The CDR3 DNA reads TGTGCCAGCAGCTTAGGGCTAGCGGGGACCTACGAGCAGTACTTC. The entire variable domain, with the rest obtained from reference TRBV7-2 and TRBJ2-7, is as follows: GAGVSQSPSNKVTEKGKDVELRCDPISGHTALYWYRQSLGQGLEFLIYFQGNSAPDKSGLPSDRFSAERTGGSVSTLTIQRTQQEDSAVYLCASSLGLAGTYEQYFGPGTRLTVT.

The chain joins TRBV27 to TRBJ1-1; TRBD1 matches 12 bases. J gave up 1 base and V 5 bases, and 11 bases lay outside the gene matches. The CDR3 extends over 18 amino acids. Germline V gives CDR1 MNHEY, CDR2 SMNVEV (reference sequence). The DNA for the CDR3 is TGTGCCAGCAGTCACATAGTCCCGGGACAGGGGGCGAACACTGAAGCTTTCTTT. Translation gives CASSHIVPGQGANTEAFF.

CDR3: CASSPRAGTGSYEQYF. In DNA, the CDR3 is TGTGCCAGCTCACCACGAGCCGGGACAGGGTCCTACGAGCAGTACTTC. V and J are TRBV18 and TRBJ2-7; TRBD1 agrees at 9 bases. The CDR3 consists of 16 residues. V was pared by 1 base and J by 1 base, with 5 bases of the junction left unmatched. CDR1 and CDR2 (germline): KGHSH, LQKENI.

The CDR3 reads CASSHPSKTSGLNEKLFF. The CDR3 nucleotides read TGCGCCAGCAGCCACCCCTCGAAGACTTCAGGGCTTAATGAAAAACTGTTTTTT. The rearrangement joins TRBV4-1 to TRBJ1-4; D perhaps matches TRBD1 (5 bases). With 3 bases removed from V and 4 bases from J, the gap between germline ends came to 21 bases. There are 18 residues in the CDR3. From germline, CDR1 is MGHRA and CDR2 YSYEKL.

The count of this clone is one. V and J are TRBV27 and TRBJ2-7; no firm D call. The CDR3 length is 13 residues. Germline V gene data show CDR1 as MNHEY and CDR2 as SMNVEV (reference sequence). V lost 6 bases and J lost 2, with 11 bases in between. This CDR3 is CASSPRNPYEQYF. The CDR3 DNA sequence: TGTGCCAGCAGCCCCAGAAACCCCTACGAGCAGTACTTC.

With respect to this clone: Relative to the germline gene, one junction end is altered; a read error may explain this. The chain recombines TRBV5-6 with TRBJ2-5; TRBD1 might be the D (5 bases). The CDR3 loop spans 13 amino acids. The V gene's germline CDR1 is SGHDT and CDR2 YYEEEE. CDR3 protein: CASSLGQGETQYF. Here the CDR3 DNA reads TGTGCCAGCAGTTTGGGCCAGGGAGAGACCCAGTACTTC.

Concerning this clone itself: Compared with germline, one end of the junction differs, possibly owing to a read error. The chain carries TRBV7-7 and TRBJ2-3; D gene ambiguous. CDR3 length equals 14 residues. The V gene's germline CDR1 is SSHAT and CDR2 FNYEAQ (reference sequence). This CDR3 is CASSLSQFTDTQYF. Here the CDR3 DNA reads TGTGCTAGCAGCTTATCCCAGTTCACAGATACGCAGTATTTT. Using reference TRBV7-7 and TRBJ2-3 for the parts outside the CDR3, the full variable domain is GAGVSQSPRYKVTKRGQDVTLRCDPISSHATLYWYQQALGQGPEFLTYFNYEAQPDKSGLPSDRFSAERPEGSISTLTIQRTEQRDSAMYRCASSLSQFTDTQYFGPGTRLTVL.

The chain links TRBV2 to TRBJ1-2, with no clear D. There are 12 residues in the CDR3. Germline V gene sequence: CDR1 SNHLY, CDR2 FYNNEI. Trimming took off 0 bases at V and 7 bases at J, with 6 bases between the two ends. The CDR3, as DNA: TGTGCCAGCAGTGAAGCTAAGGCTGGCTACACCTTC. Protein: CASSEAKAGYTF.

This rearrangement joins TRBV5-5 to TRBJ2-3; D may be TRBD2 (6 bases). Trimming stripped 5 bases from V and 4 bases from J, with 17 bases between. Per germline, CDR1 SGHKS and CDR2 YYEKEE (reference sequence). The CDR3 runs to 15 residues. Here the CDR3 DNA reads TGTGCCAGCAGTCGCCGGGACTTTGCGGCAGATACGCAGTATTTT. It is translated as CASSRRDFAADTQYF.

In DNA, the CDR3 is TGTGCCAGCAGCTCCGAAGGGACAGGGAGCCTCTACGAGCAGTACTTC. This codes for CASSSEGTGSLYEQYF. V gene TRBV7-2 combines with J gene TRBJ2-7; 9 bases agree with TRBD1. This CDR3 spans 16 amino acids. V shed 4 bases, J shed 3 bases, and the junction held 10 bases outside the gene matches. The germline V gene has CDR1 SGHTA and CDR2 FQGNSA.

The chain carries TRBV5-1 and TRBJ2-5; TRBD2 matches at 16 bases. With 4 bases clipped from V and 5 bases from J, the junction kept 11 bases outside the gene matches. Per the germline V gene, CDR1 is SGHRS and CDR2 is YFSETQ. This CDR3 region has 18 residues. The CDR3 protein is CASSPGLAGGPGSETQYF. DNA for the CDR3: TGCGCCAGCAGCCCGGGACTAGCGGGAGGGCCTGGATCGGAGACCCAGTACTTC.

The V and J genes are TRBV28 and TRBJ1-4, with D hard to call. CDR3 length: 13 residues. The germline CDR1 and CDR2 sequences are MDHEN and SYDVKM. V was clipped by 6 bases and J by 8 bases, with 13 bases between them. The CDR3 region has the DNA TGTGCCAGCAGCCCCGGTTCCCGAGAAAAACTGTTTTTT. This encodes CASSPGSREKLFF.

The rearrangement uses TRBV7-9 and TRBJ2-1, with 10 positions matching TRBD1. Trimming removed 5 bases from V and 4 bases from J; junction bases left unmatched: 11. The CDR3 is 17 amino acids. From germline, CDR1 is SEHNR and CDR2 FQNEAQ (reference sequence). The CDR3 protein is CASSHDRGLAVYNEQFF. DNA of the CDR3: TGTGCCAGCAGCCATGACAGGGGGCTAGCGGTGTACAATGAGCAGTTCTTC.

The rearrangement joins TRBV19 to TRBJ2-3, with TRBD2 identical over 9 bases. The trim removed 5 bases at V and 5 bases at J, leaving 2 bases unmatched. This CDR3 has 13 residues. Germline V CDR1 and CDR2: LNHDA, SQIVND (reference sequence). The CDR3 here is CASSWREGDTQYF. CDR3 DNA: TGTGCCAGTAGTTGGCGGGAGGGAGATACGCAGTATTTT.

This chain uses TRBV7-3 with TRBJ2-7, with D possibly being TRBD1 (7 bases). The V end lost 5 bases, the J end lost 6 bases, and 23 bases lay between the germline ends. The length of the CDR3 is 16 residues. Germline CDR1 is SGHTA and CDR2 is FQGTGA. For the CDR3, the DNA is TGTGCCAGCAGCCCCACGACTAGACCACAGGGGTGCGAGCAGTACTTC. It specifies CASSPTTRPQGCEQYF.

The sample holds one count of this clone. The chain links TRBV18 to TRBJ1-3; no firm D call. CDR3 length equals 15 residues. Looked up from germline, CDR1 is KGHSH and CDR2 is LQKENI. V lost 2 bases and J 4 bases, leaving 12 bases between the germline ends. The CDR3 loop is CASSPSQTPGNTIYF. The CDR3 DNA reads as TGTGCCAGCTCACCATCGCAGACACCCGGAAACACCATATATTTT. The full variable domain, its missing parts supplied by reference TRBV18 and TRBJ1-3, is NAGVMQNPRHLVRRRGQEARLRCSPMKGHSHVYWYRQLPEEGLKFMVYLQKENIIDESGMPKERFSAEFPKEGPSILRIQQVVRGDSAAYFCASSPSQTPGNTIYFGEGSWLTVV.

Concerning this clone: The same CDR3 also results from other DNA sequences found in this sample. The chain couples TRBV6-6 to TRBJ1-5; TRBD1 matches 8 bases. Germline CDR1 MNHNY, CDR2 SVGAGI (reference sequence). The CDR3 length is 15 residues. V was clipped by 0 bases and J by 7 bases; unmatched bases: 5. The CDR3 reads CASSYSGQGGQPQHF. The CDR3 DNA sequence: TGTGCCAGCAGTTACTCTGGACAGGGCGGGCAGCCCCAGCATTTT.

This rearrangement joins TRBV2 to TRBJ1-5; D uncertain. CDR1 SNHLY and CDR2 FYNNEI come from the germline V gene. This CDR3 is built from 14 residues. V lost 2 bases, J lost 6 bases, and 11 bases lay in between. DNA of the CDR3: TGTGCCAGCAGTGAAATGGCTTTGGGTCAGCCCCAGCATTTT. Its protein is CASSEMALGQPQHF.

V and J are TRBV6-1 and TRBJ2-3, with 7 bases matching TRBD1. Germline CDR1 is MNHNS and CDR2 is SASEGT. The J segment lost 1 base and the V segment lost 5 bases, leaving 3 bases of the junction unmatched. The CDR3 totals 14 residues. The CDR3 sequence is CASSPTGGTDTQYF. As DNA, the CDR3 is TGTGCCAGCAGTCCAACAGGGGGCACAGATACGCAGTATTTT.

The V gene is TRBV7-9, the J gene TRBJ2-1, with D uncertain. Germline V lookup: CDR1 SEHNR, CDR2 FQNEAQ (reference sequence). Trimming cost V 1 base and J 8 bases, with 6 bases left between them. The CDR3 covers 12 residues. The chain's CDR3 is CASSLDFDEQFF. In nucleotides, the CDR3 is TGTGCCAGCAGCTTAGATTTTGATGAGCAGTTCTTC.

This chain joins TRBV15 and TRBJ2-3, with 10 bases fitting TRBD2. This CDR3 region has 16 residues. The V and J ends lost 2 bases and 1 base, in that order; junction bases with no gene match: 3. Per the germline V gene, CDR1 is LNHNV and CDR2 is YYDKDF (reference sequence). The CDR3 DNA reads TGTGCCACCAGCAGATGGCTAGCGGGAGGCACAGATACGCAGTATTTT. Protein sequence: CATSRWLAGGTDTQYF.

Note on this clone: The sample contains more than one DNA sequence encoding this CDR3. The chain employs TRBV5-4 and TRBJ2-2; the match to TRBD2 covers 11 bases. This CDR3 region has 16 residues. With V trimmed by 4 bases and J by 2 bases, 4 bases remained unmatched. Germline V gene data show CDR1 as SGHNT and CDR2 as YYREEE (reference sequence). The CDR3 DNA is TGTGCCAGCAGCCGGGGACTAGCGGTTAACACCGGGGAGCTGTTTTTT. The encoded protein is CASSRGLAVNTGELFF. Combining the CDR3 with reference TRBV5-4 and TRBJ2-2 gives the whole variable domain ETGVTQSPTHLIKTRGQQVTLRCSSQSGHNTVSWYQQALGQGPQFIFQYYREEENGRGNFPPRFSGLQFPNYSSELNVNALELDDSALYLCASSRGLAVNTGELFFGEGSRLTVL.

In nucleotides, the CDR3 is TGTGCCAGCAGCGTAGAAGCGGGTTGGTGGGATACGCAGTATTTT. This encodes CASSVEAGWWDTQYF. The J gene is TRBJ2-3, the V gene TRBV9, with D maybe TRBD2 (6 bases). The CDR3 spans 15 residues. Germline CDR1 and CDR2: SGDLS and YYNGEE. V was shortened by 0 bases and J by 6 bases, with 14 bases between the two germline ends.

CDR3 nucleotides: TGTGCCAGCAGCCAAGAGGAGCTAGCAGGCGATACGCAGTATTTT. Its translation: CASSQEELAGDTQYF. This chain uses TRBV4-2 with TRBJ2-3; maybe TRBD2 (5 bases). Trimming removed 0 bases from V and 6 bases from J, with 13 bases in between. CDR3 length: 15 residues. Germline V gene sequence: CDR1 LGHNA, CDR2 YNFKEQ.

The table lists this clone with a count of one. This chain connects TRBV5-1 to TRBJ1-1, with 10 positions matching TRBD1. Germline CDR1 reads SGHRS; CDR2 reads YFSETQ. The CDR3 spans 14 residues. After removal of 3 bases from V and 4 bases from J, the junction contained 3 bases not matched to a gene. The CDR3 is CASSSWTGGTEAFF. The CDR3 region has the DNA TGCGCCAGCAGCTCCTGGACAGGGGGCACTGAAGCTTTCTTT.

This clone occurred once. The chain couples TRBV7-9 to TRBJ2-2, with D unclear. This CDR3 is 17 amino acids long. Trimming pared 5 bases from V and 4 bases from J, leaving 20 bases between. Germline values: CDR1 SEHNR, CDR2 FQNEAQ (reference sequence). CDR3 DNA: TGTGCCAGCAGCCTACCCGTTGTGGGCGGCACCACCGGGGAGCTGTTTTTT. It is translated as CASSLPVVGGTTGELFF.

The chain employs TRBV6-1 and TRBJ1-1, with D possibly matching TRBD1 (5 bases). The CDR3 extends over 13 amino acids. V lost 6 bases and J 5 bases, leaving 13 bases between the germline ends. The germline V gene encodes CDR1 MNHNS and CDR2 SASEGT. The CDR3 region has the DNA TGTGCCAGCAGGCATGTACGGGGGACTGAAGCTTTCTTT. Its translation: CASRHVRGTEAFF.

The chain carries TRBV2 and TRBJ2-3; D is perhaps TRBD1 or TRBD2 (5 bases each). Germline V gene data show CDR1 as SNHLY and CDR2 as FYNNEI. V was trimmed by 7 bases and J by 1 base, leaving 12 bases between them. CDR3 length equals 14 residues. The CDR3 region is CASTRRDGTDTQYF. The CDR3 coding sequence is TGTGCCAGCACCCGAAGGGACGGCACAGATACGCAGTATTTT.

The gene calls are TRBV6-1 and TRBJ2-2, with 7 nucleotides matching TRBD1. The CDR3 is 15 residues long. Germline values: CDR1 MNHNS, CDR2 SASEGT. Unmatched junction bases numbered 4, after V lost 2 bases and J lost 4 bases. CDR3 DNA sequence: TGTGCCAGCAGTGAACAGGGGGTGGTCACCGGGGAGCTGTTTTTT. It encodes CASSEQGVVTGELFF.